Following are 14 T cell receptor beta chains from one sample sequenced in a study of cytomegalovirus exposure and HLA in healthy donors (dated by TCRdb to 2016 to 2017). Library preparation used the immunoSEQ multiplex PCR assay. This is the immuneACCESS table as TCRdb keeps it, with only in-frame sequences that have V and J called. A part of the clones is gone; compared with another copy, unresolved V genes explain less than half, and the rest is unexplained. This sample lists roughly 260,000 clones; approximately 87% were detected once. 2.6% of the sample goes to the ten largest clones. Source material: PBMCs. The receptor source for this set is a young man in good health and CMV-seronegative.

V is TRBV6-6 and J is TRBJ2-7, with D perhaps TRBD1 (6 bases). V gave up 7 bases and J gave up 7 bases, with 20 bases separating them. This CDR3 is built from 14 residues. In germline, CDR1 is MNHNY, CDR2 SVGAGI (reference sequence). The CDR3 reads CASTQTGRDMEQYF. The CDR3 nucleotides read TGTGCCAGCACCCAGACAGGCAGGGATATGGAGCAGTACTTC.

The chain links TRBV29-1 to TRBJ2-1; 8 bases agree with TRBD1. The trim removed 5 bases at V and 1 base at J, leaving 7 bases unmatched. CDR1 and CDR2 from the germline V gene are SQVTM and ANQGSEA. CDR3 length: 15 amino acids. The CDR3 nucleotides read TGCAGCGTTCCACAGGGGGTGAGATCCTACAATGAGCAGTTCTTC. Its translation: CSVPQGVRSYNEQFF.

The chain uses TRBV29-1 and TRBJ2-1, with TRBD2 matching 9 bases. Germline CDR1 reads SQVTM; CDR2 reads ANQGSEA. CDR3 length equals 11 residues. V dropped 1 base and J dropped 15; count of bases not matched to a gene: 4. The CDR3 is CSVEGLAGRFF. Written as DNA, the CDR3 is TGCAGCGTTGAAGGGCTAGCGGGAAGGTTCTTC.

CDR3 DNA sequence: TGTGCCAGCTCACCACCGGCTAGCGAGCAGTACTTC. Amino acid sequence: CASSPPASEQYF. The chain employs TRBV18 and TRBJ2-7; D gene uncertain. With 0 bases removed from V and 6 bases from J, the gap between germline ends came to 6 bases. Per the germline V gene, CDR1 is KGHSH and CDR2 is LQKENI. The CDR3 runs 12 residues.

V and J are TRBV7-2 and TRBJ2-3; the D is unclear. CDR3 length: 13 amino acids. V was clipped by 5 bases and J by 2 bases, with 8 bases between them. Germline V gives CDR1 SGHTA, CDR2 FQGNSA. The CDR3 is CASSGRYTDTQYF. In nucleotides, the CDR3 is TGTGCCAGCAGCGGGCGATACACAGATACGCAGTATTTT.

The chain combines TRBV9 with TRBJ2-3; TRBD1 is a possible D gene (6 bases). The CDR3 contains 15 residues. CDR1 is SGDLS, CDR2 YYNGEE, per germline. The V end was cut by 0 bases, the J end by 5 bases, with 13 bases between. CDR3: CASSVVEGVIDTQYF. The CDR3 DNA reads TGTGCCAGCAGCGTAGTCGAGGGGGTCATAGATACGCAGTATTTT. Complete variable domain (other parts from reference TRBV9 and TRBJ2-3): DSGVTQTPKHLITATGQRVTLRCSPRSGDLSVYWYQQSLDQGLQFLIQYYNGEERAKGNILERFSAQQFPDLHSELNLSSLELGDSALYFCASSVVEGVIDTQYFGPGTRLTVL.

The V and J genes are TRBV6-1 and TRBJ1-5; 7 nucleotides agree with TRBD1. Germline trimming cut 1 base from V and 5 bases from J; bases unmatched to any gene: 2. CDR1 and CDR2 (germline): MNHNS, SASEGT. There are 14 residues in the CDR3. The CDR3 sequence: CASSEGTGYQPQHF. The DNA for the CDR3 is TGTGCCAGCAGTGAAGGGACAGGTTATCAGCCCCAGCATTTT.

The chain carries TRBV4-3 and TRBJ1-4, with 7 bases identical to TRBD1. This CDR3 has 16 amino acids. Trimming cost V 0 bases and J 14 bases; bases outside gene matches: 15. In germline, CDR1 is LGHNA, CDR2 YSLEER. The CDR3 sequence: CASSQDSGTALLGLFF. In nucleotides, the CDR3 is TGCGCCAGCAGCCAAGATTCCGGGACAGCCCTTCTTGGGCTGTTTTTT.

Comments on this clone: The same CDR3 also results from other DNA sequences found in this sample. This chain connects TRBV28 to TRBJ1-1, with 9 bases that match TRBD1. After removal of 6 bases from V and 5 bases from J, the junction contained 7 bases not matched to a gene. CDR1 MDHEN and CDR2 SYDVKM come from the germline V gene. This CDR3 is built from 14 residues. The CDR3 nucleotides are TGTGCCAGCAGGCGACAGGGGGGAGGAACTGAAGCTTTCTTT. Amino acids: CASRRQGGGTEAFF.

The chain employs TRBV4-2 and TRBJ1-4, with D maybe TRBD1 (5 bases). CDR3 length equals 16 residues. The germline V gene has CDR1 LGHNA and CDR2 YNFKEQ. The germline V and J ends were trimmed by 4 bases and 4 bases, with 16 bases remaining between them. The CDR3 sequence is CASSRGFWGDNEKLFF. The CDR3 region has the DNA TGTGCCAGCAGCCGGGGGTTTTGGGGGGATAATGAAAAACTGTTTTTT.

This chain links TRBV2 with TRBJ2-7; maybe TRBD1 (5 bases). The CDR3 covers 13 residues. CDR1 and CDR2 from the germline V gene are SNHLY and FYNNEI. V was trimmed by 8 bases and J by 6 bases, leaving 17 bases between them. Here the CDR3 DNA reads TGTGCCAGCCTCCGGAATAAGGGGCTCGAGCAGTACTTC. Translation gives CASLRNKGLEQYF.

The V and J genes are TRBV6-6 and TRBJ1-1; no reliable D call. In germline, CDR1 is MNHNY, CDR2 SVGAGI (reference sequence). Trimming took 2 bases from V and 2 from J, leaving 9 bases between them. The CDR3 sequence is 14 residues long. The CDR3 region has the DNA TGTGCCAGCAGTTACGACATATTAAACACTGAAGCTTTCTTT. This encodes CASSYDILNTEAFF.

The V call is TRBV28, the J call TRBJ2-5, with D tentatively TRBD1 (5 bases). CDR3 length: 16 amino acids. From germline, CDR1 is MDHEN and CDR2 SYDVKM. Trimming stripped 5 bases from V and 2 bases from J, with 18 bases between. The CDR3 nucleotides are TGTGCCAGCAGTACCAGACCTCAGGGTAGGCAAGAGACCCAGTACTTC. Its protein is CASSTRPQGRQETQYF. Using reference TRBV28 and TRBJ2-5 for the parts outside the CDR3, the full variable domain is DVKVTQSSRYLVKRTGEKVFLECVQDMDHENMFWYRQDPGLGLRLIYFSYDVKMKEKGDIPEGYSVSREKKERFSLILESASTNQTSMYLCASSTRPQGRQETQYFGPGTRLLVL.

This chain uses TRBV28 with TRBJ1-1; D not resolved. CDR1 MDHEN and CDR2 SYDVKM come from the germline V gene. The CDR3 covers 12 residues. Trimming shortened V by 6 bases and J by 6 bases, and 11 bases separated the two germline ends. The CDR3 DNA reads as TGTGCCAGCAGCCCCCGACATCCTGAAGCTTTCTTT. This sequence encodes CASSPRHPEAFF.